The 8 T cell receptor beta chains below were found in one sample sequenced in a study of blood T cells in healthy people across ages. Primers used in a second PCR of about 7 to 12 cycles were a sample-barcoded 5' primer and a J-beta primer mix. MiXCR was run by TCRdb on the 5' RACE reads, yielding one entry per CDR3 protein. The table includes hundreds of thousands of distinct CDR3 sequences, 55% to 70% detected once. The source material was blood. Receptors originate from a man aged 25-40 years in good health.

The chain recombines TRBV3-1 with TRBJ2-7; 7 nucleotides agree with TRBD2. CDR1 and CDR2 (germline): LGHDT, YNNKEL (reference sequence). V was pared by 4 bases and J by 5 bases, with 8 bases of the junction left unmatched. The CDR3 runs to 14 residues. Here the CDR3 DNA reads TGTGCCAGCAGCCCACGGACTAGTGTTCACGAGCAGTACTTC. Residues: CASSPRTSVHEQYF.

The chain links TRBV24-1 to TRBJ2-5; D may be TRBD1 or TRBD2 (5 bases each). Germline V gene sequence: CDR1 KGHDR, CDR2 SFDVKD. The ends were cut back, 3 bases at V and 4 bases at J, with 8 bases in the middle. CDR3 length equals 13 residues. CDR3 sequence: CATSDGAGETQYF. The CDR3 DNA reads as TGTGCCACCAGTGATGGGGCGGGAGAGACCCAGTACTTC.

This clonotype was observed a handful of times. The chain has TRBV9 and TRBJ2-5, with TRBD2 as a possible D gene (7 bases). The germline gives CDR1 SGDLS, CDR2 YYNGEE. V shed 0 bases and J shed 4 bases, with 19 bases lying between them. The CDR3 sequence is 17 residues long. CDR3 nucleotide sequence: TGTGCCAGCAGCGTAGGATATGGTGGGGGGGCCGGAGAGACCCAGTACTTC. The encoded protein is CASSVGYGGGAGETQYF.

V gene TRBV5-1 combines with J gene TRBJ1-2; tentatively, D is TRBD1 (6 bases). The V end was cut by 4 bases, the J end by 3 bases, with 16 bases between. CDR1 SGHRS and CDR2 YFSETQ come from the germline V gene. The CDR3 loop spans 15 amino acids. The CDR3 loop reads CASSPGQPLDYGYTF. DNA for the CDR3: TGCGCCAGCAGCCCCGGACAGCCCCTTGACTATGGCTACACCTTC.

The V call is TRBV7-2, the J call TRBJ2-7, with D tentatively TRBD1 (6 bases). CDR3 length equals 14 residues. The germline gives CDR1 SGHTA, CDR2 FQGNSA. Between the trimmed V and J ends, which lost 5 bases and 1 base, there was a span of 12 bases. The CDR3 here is CASSPGHQSYEQYF. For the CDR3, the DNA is TGTGCCAGCAGCCCGGGACATCAGTCCTACGAGCAGTACTTC.

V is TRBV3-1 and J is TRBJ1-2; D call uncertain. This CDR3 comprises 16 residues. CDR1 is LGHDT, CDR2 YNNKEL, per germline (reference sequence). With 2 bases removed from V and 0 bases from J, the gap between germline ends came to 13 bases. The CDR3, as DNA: TGTGCCAGCAGCCAAAGGTTTGGGGAGTCTAACTATGGCTACACCTTC. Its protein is CASSQRFGESNYGYTF.

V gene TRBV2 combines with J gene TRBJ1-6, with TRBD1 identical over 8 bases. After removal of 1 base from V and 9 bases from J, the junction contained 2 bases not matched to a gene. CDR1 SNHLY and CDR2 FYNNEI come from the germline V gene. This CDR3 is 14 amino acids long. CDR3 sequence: CASSEGQGSSPLHF. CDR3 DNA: TGTGCCAGCAGTGAAGGACAGGGGAGTTCACCCCTCCACTTT.

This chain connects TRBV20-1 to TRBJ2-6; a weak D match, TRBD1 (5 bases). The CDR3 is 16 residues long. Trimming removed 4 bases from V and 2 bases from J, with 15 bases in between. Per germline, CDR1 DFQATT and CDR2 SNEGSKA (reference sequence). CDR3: CSANAIGAPGANVLTF. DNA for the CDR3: TGCAGTGCTAATGCGATTGGGGCTCCTGGGGCCAACGTCCTGACTTTC.